Below are 4 T cell receptor beta chains sequenced from a single sample in a study of T cell repertoires in cytomegalovirus infection. MiXCR, run by TCRdb on the reads, gives a single entry per CDR3 protein. The data show about 310,000 distinct CDR3 sequences, 9.6% seen once. The sequencing input was PBMCs. These receptors originate from a human donor in good health (CMV status not recorded). Some clones in this sample may be carry-over from other donors' samples.

Many counts were recorded for this clonotype. The V and J genes are TRBV6-6 and TRBJ2-5; D perhaps matches TRBD1 (5 bases). CDR3 size: 14 residues. The V gene's germline CDR1 is MNHNY and CDR2 SVGAGI (reference sequence). V was pared by 2 bases and J by 4 bases, with 11 bases between. CDR3 protein: CASSYGAGRETQYF. The CDR3 nucleotides read TGTGCCAGCAGTTACGGGGCAGGTAGAGAGACCCAGTACTTC.

The sample holds many counts of this clonotype. The rearrangement joins TRBV4-1 to TRBJ2-1; possibly TRBD1 for D (6 bases). This CDR3 has 15 residues. Trimming took 6 bases from V and 3 from J, leaving 15 bases between them. Germline V gene sequence: CDR1 MGHRA, CDR2 YSYEKL. CDR3 nucleotide sequence: TGCGCCAGCAGTCCGGGACACTTTTTCTACAATGAGCAGTTCTTC. Its protein product is CASSPGHFFYNEQFF.

In this sample, this clonotype turned up many times. J is TRBJ1-3 and V is TRBV5-1, with D perhaps TRBD1 (5 bases). Per the germline V gene, CDR1 is SGHRS and CDR2 is YFSETQ. Trimming removed 3 bases from V and 0 bases from J, with 10 bases in between. The CDR3 spans 15 residues. CDR3 protein: CASSSGGTSGNTIYF. The CDR3 region has the DNA TGCGCCAGCAGCTCCGGTGGGACCTCTGGAAACACCATATATTTT.

Many counts were recorded for this clonotype. This rearrangement joins TRBV23-1 to TRBJ1-6, with 8 nucleotides matching TRBD1. TRBV23-1 is placed among ORFs of uncertain function. V lost 3 bases, J lost 8 bases, and 6 bases stayed unmatched. The CDR3 runs 15 residues. The CDR3: CASSQRQGSHSPLHF. For the CDR3, the DNA is TGCGCCAGCAGTCAGCGACAGGGGTCCCATTCACCCCTCCACTTT.